The rows below give T cell receptor beta chains drawn from one sample of a study of shared clonotypes between healthy human individuals. TCRdb's copy holds only in-frame clones and misses some; the assay was immunoSEQ multiplex PCR. The sample holds under 600,000 clones, approximately 94% seen once. The source material was naive CD4+ T cells sorted from blood. The source is a woman aged 25 to 39 in good health. Both conserved end residues are part of each CDR3. A D gene is named only where the DNA matches it firmly. Not every row has a clone size; where given, it reads once, few, many or a size class.

clone_size,d_call,v_call,j_call,cdr3_nt,cdr3_aa
.,.,TRBV9,TRBJ1-2,TGTGCCAGCAGCGTAGGAGGAGGGGCAAATGGCTACACCTTC,CASSVGGGANGYTF
.,TRBD1,TRBV4-1,TRBJ2-7,TGCGCCAGCAGCCTGCCGGGACAGATCTACGAGCAGTACTTC,CASSLPGQIYEQYF
.,.,TRBV6-6,TRBJ2-6,TGTGCCAGCAGTACCAGGGGTTCCGGGGCCAACGTCCTGACTTTC,CASSTRGSGANVLTF
.,TRBD1,TRBV15,TRBJ2-5,TGTGCCACCAGCAGGGGGGACAGGGGTCGAGAGACCCAGTACTTC,CATSRGDRGRETQYF
.,TRBD2,TRBV11-1,TRBJ2-7,TGTGCCAGCAGCGCGGGACTAGCGGGAGTCTACGAGCAGTACTTC,CASSAGLAGVYEQYF
.,.,TRBV7-2,TRBJ2-7,TGTGCCAGCAGCTTAGACGCAGCTATGGGCTACGAGCAGTACTTC,CASSLDAAMGYEQYF
.,.,TRBV11-2,TRBJ2-7,TGTGCCAGCACAAATCTAGCGCACGAGCAGTACTTC,CASTNLAHEQYF
.,.,TRBV28,TRBJ1-3,TGTGCCAGCAGTTTATTCAGGCCCGGAAACACCATATATTTT,CASSLFRPGNTIYF
.,.,TRBV6-1,TRBJ2-3,TGTGCCAGCAGTGAAGCCCCAAAATTAAGTAGCGACTCTAGCACAGATACGCAGTATTTT,CASSEAPKLSSDSSTDTQYF
once,.,TRBV6-4,TRBJ2-1,TGTGCCAGCAGTGTTGGGCTATCCTACAATGAGCAGTTCTTC,CASSVGLSYNEQFF
.,TRBD2,TRBV15,TRBJ2-7,TGTGCCACCAGCAGACAGAGCGGGAGTTCCTGGGAGCAGTACTTC,CATSRQSGSSWEQYF
.,.,TRBV7-3,TRBJ2-1,TGTGCCAGCGCGGAGGGCCAGAGCTCCTACAATGAGCAGTTCTTC,CASAEGQSSYNEQFF
.,.,TRBV10-3,TRBJ1-3,TGTGCCATCAGGGGAGATTCGGGAAACACCATATATTTT,CAIRGDSGNTIYF
.,.,TRBV28,TRBJ1-4,TGTGCCAGCAGTTTATTTCAAACTAATGAAAAACTGTTTTTT,CASSLFQTNEKLFF
.,.,TRBV5-1,TRBJ2-2,TGCGCCAGCAAAAGAGTCGAGAACGGGGAGCTGTTTTTT,CASKRVENGELFF
.,.,TRBV2,TRBJ2-2,TGTGCCAGCAGCGGGACACCGGATCCCGGGGAGCTGTTTTTT,CASSGTPDPGELFF
.,.,TRBV28,TRBJ1-1,TGTGCCAGCAGTGAAGAACTTGAAGCTTTCTTT,CASSEELEAFF
once,TRBD1,TRBV10-3,TRBJ2-7,TGTGCCATCAGTGAGTTTAAGGGGGCACTCGAGCAGTACTTC,CAISEFKGALEQYF
once,.,TRBV7-6,TRBJ2-2,TGTGCCAGCAGCTTAGCGGAGAACACCGGGGAGCTGTTTTTT,CASSLAENTGELFF
once,TRBD2,TRBV19,TRBJ2-7,TGTGCCAGTAGTATTGTCTGGCGGGAGCGTTACGAGCAGTACTTC,CASSIVWRERYEQYF
.,.,TRBV18,TRBJ2-1,TGTGCCAGCTCACCCGGCGGGCTGGGGGATGAGCAGTTCTTC,CASSPGGLGDEQFF
.,.,TRBV5-1,TRBJ2-7,TGCGCCAGCAGCTTGAGTTCCGGGAGCTCCTACGAGCAGTACTTC,CASSLSSGSSYEQYF
.,TRBD1,TRBV5-1,TRBJ2-7,TGCGCCAGCAGCGCAGCTTCCGGGACAGGGCAGCACGAGCAGTACTTC,CASSAASGTGQHEQYF
.,.,TRBV5-6,TRBJ1-4,TGTGCCAGCAGCTACCCCTTGACCATGTTGAATGAAAAACTGTTTTTT,CASSYPLTMLNEKLFF
.,.,TRBV5-1,TRBJ1-1,TGCGCCAGCAGCTTGGAGCCGGGGGCGAGCTCTGAAGCTTTCTTT,CASSLEPGASSEAFF
once,TRBD1,TRBV6-6,TRBJ1-5,TGTGCCAGCAGTTACTCCCGGGACAGGGGTAGTCAGCCCCAGCATTTT,CASSYSRDRGSQPQHF
.,.,TRBV7-5,TRBJ1-5,TGTGCCAGCAGCTTCACGGGTAATCAGCCCCAGCATTTT,CASSFTGNQPQHF
.,TRBD1,TRBV6-5,TRBJ1-5,TGTGCCAGCAGCACCGGACAGGGCATCGAGCCCCAGCATTTT,CASSTGQGIEPQHF
.,TRBD1,TRBV29-1,TRBJ2-3,TGCAGCACGAGGGGGACAGCGTCCACAGATACGCAGTATTTT,CSTRGTASTDTQYF
.,.,TRBV11-2,TRBJ1-1,TGTGCCAGCAGCTTGGAAAGGCGGGACATAGCAGGTGGGAACACTGAAGCTTTCTTT,CASSLERRDIAGGNTEAFF
.,.,TRBV14,TRBJ1-1,TGTGCCAGCAGCCAAGAGTGGGGAAGGGCCGAAGCTTTCTTT,CASSQEWGRAEAFF
.,.,TRBV6-1,TRBJ1-5,TGTGCCAGCAGTGGGCCAGGGCTCAATCAGCCCCAGCATTTT,CASSGPGLNQPQHF
.,.,TRBV9,TRBJ1-4,TGTGCCAGCAGCCCTCGTTTTACGGGGACTAATGAAAAACTGTTTTTT,CASSPRFTGTNEKLFF
.,TRBD2,TRBV6-1,TRBJ2-7,TGTGCCAGCAGTGAAATGTACACTAGCGGAACCTACGAGCAGTACTTC,CASSEMYTSGTYEQYF
.,.,TRBV7-8,TRBJ2-7,TGTGCCAGCAGCTTTGGACAGCGGGGCCCCTACGAGCAGTACTTC,CASSFGQRGPYEQYF
.,.,TRBV30,TRBJ1-5,TGTGCCTGGAGCGCTGGGACAACGCGAAGACATCAGCCCCAGCATTTT,CAWSAGTTRRHQPQHF
.,TRBD1,TRBV7-2,TRBJ2-7,TGTGCCAGCAGCTTCGGACAGGGAAACCACGAGCAGTACTTC,CASSFGQGNHEQYF